A single sample is the source of the 28 T cell receptor beta chains below, sequenced in a study of shared clonotypes between healthy human individuals. Profiling relied on immunoSEQ multiplex PCR, and the TCRdb table lists in-frame clones only, not all of them. Of more than 2,000,000 clones detected, over 90% appear once; the ten largest clones hold about 0.39%. Input material: naive CD4+ T cells from PBMCs. Subset meaning: CD45RA+ positively selected. These receptors originate from a man aged 18 to 29 in good health. Some clones in this sample may be carry-over from other donors' samples.

The J gene is TRBJ2-2, the V gene TRBV6-4; D assignment may be TRBD1 or TRBD2 (5 bases each). Trimming took 4 bases from V and 1 from J, leaving 16 bases between them. This CDR3 spans 17 amino acids. CDR1 and CDR2 from the germline V gene are MRHNA and SNTAGT. CDR3 sequence: CASSGSPGTVNTGELFF. In nucleotides, the CDR3 is TGTGCCAGCAGTGGCTCCCCGGGGACGGTGAACACCGGGGAGCTGTTTTTT.

V gene TRBV10-1 combines with J gene TRBJ2-3, with 7 bases aligning to TRBD1. The CDR3 runs 15 residues. Germline CDR1 WNHNN, CDR2 SYGVQD (reference sequence). Trimming at V came to 6 bases and at J to 5 bases, leaving 11 bases not matched to a gene. The CDR3, as DNA: TGCGCCAGCAGCAAATCGACAGGGACGGGAGATACGCAGTATTTT. Its protein product is CASSKSTGTGDTQYF.

This clone came up a few times. Other DNA sequences in this sample translate to the same CDR3. The V and J genes are TRBV2 and TRBJ1-2; the D gene is possibly TRBD1 (6 bases). The germline V gene encodes CDR1 SNHLY and CDR2 FYNNEI. V was shortened by 3 bases and J by 5 bases, with 7 bases between the two germline ends. This CDR3 has 12 amino acids. The CDR3 DNA reads as TGTGCCAGCAGTGACAGGGGATATGGCTACACCTTC. As protein: CASSDRGYGYTF.

V is TRBV4-2 and J is TRBJ2-7; 8 nucleotides match TRBD2. Germline V gene lookup returns CDR1 LGHNA and CDR2 YNFKEQ. J lost 3 bases, V lost 0 bases, and 13 bases had no gene match. This CDR3 has 18 amino acids. DNA of the CDR3: TGTGCCAGCAGCCAAGATCTCCCAACTAGCGGCTACATCTACGAGCAGTACTTC. Amino acids: CASSQDLPTSGYIYEQYF.

The genes are TRBV5-1 and TRBJ2-6; possibly TRBD2 for D (5 bases). The CDR3 is made up of 15 amino acids. In germline, CDR1 is SGHRS, CDR2 YFSETQ. Trimming pared 2 bases from V and 0 bases from J, leaving 6 bases between. The CDR3 DNA sequence: TGCGCCAGCAGCTTACGGGGCTCTGGGGCCAACGTCCTGACTTTC. Amino acid sequence: CASSLRGSGANVLTF.

CDR3 loop: CASSPAPSALTDTQYF. DNA of the CDR3: TGCGCCAGCAGCCCTGCTCCTTCAGCGTTAACAGATACGCAGTATTTT. The rearrangement uses TRBV5-1 and TRBJ2-3, with D unresolved. V lost 4 bases and J 3 bases, leaving 18 bases between the germline ends. CDR1 SGHRS and CDR2 YFSETQ come from the germline V gene. CDR3 length: 16 residues. The full variable domain, rest sourced from reference TRBV5-1 and TRBJ2-3, is KAGVTQTPRYLIKTRGQQVTLSCSPISGHRSVSWYQQTPGQGLQFLFEYFSETQRNKGNFPGRFSGRQFSNSRSEMNVSTLELGDSALYLCASSPAPSALTDTQYFGPGTRLTVL.

V usage is TRBV7-3 and J usage is TRBJ2-1; 8 bases fit TRBD1. V was clipped by 3 bases and J by 9 bases; unmatched bases: 7. This CDR3 contains 14 residues. Germline V CDR1 and CDR2: SGHTA, FQGTGA. As DNA, the CDR3 is TGTGCCAGCAGCTTTCAGGGGGCAAGTGGTGAGCAGTTCTTC. It specifies CASSFQGASGEQFF.

The chain is built from TRBV7-3 and TRBJ2-1, with 7 bases fitting TRBD1. The junction had 10 bases not matched to a gene; V was cut back by 2 bases and J by 9 bases. Germline lookup yields CDR1 SGHTA and CDR2 FQGTGA. The CDR3 is made up of 15 amino acids. The DNA of the CDR3 is TGTGCCAGCAGCTTAGGGAAGGGGGCGTTTGCTGAGCAGTTCTTC. Its protein is CASSLGKGAFAEQFF.

This sequence joins TRBV30 and TRBJ1-5; D is undetermined. CDR1 is GTSNPN, CDR2 SVGIG, per germline (reference sequence). The V and J ends lost 5 bases and 0 bases respectively, with 17 bases between them. The CDR3 loop spans 16 amino acids. CDR3: CAWSRSGGGSNQPQHF. As DNA, the CDR3 is TGTGCCTGGTCGAGATCGGGCGGAGGTAGCAATCAGCCCCAGCATTTT. Full variable domain (rest looked up from reference TRBV30 and TRBJ1-5): SQTIHQWPATLVQPVGSPLSLECTVEGTSNPNLYWYRQAAGRGLQLLFYSVGIGQISSEVPQNLSASRPQDRQFILSSKKLLLSDSGFYLCAWSRSGGGSNQPQHFGDGTRLSIL.

This chain connects TRBV6-6 to TRBJ2-7, with a tentative D call TRBD2 (6 bases). This CDR3 spans 13 amino acids. The germline gives CDR1 MNHNY, CDR2 SVGAGI (reference sequence). V shed 10 bases and J shed 5 bases, with 18 bases lying between them. The CDR3 region is CAIGERVAHEQYF. The CDR3 nucleotides are TGTGCCATTGGGGAGCGGGTGGCCCACGAGCAGTACTTC.

Notes on this clone: This CDR3 is also generated by other DNA sequences in the sample. The rearrangement uses TRBV18 and TRBJ1-3; weak D call: TRBD1 (6 bases). Trimming left V 2 bases short and J 0 bases short, with 8 bases between. The CDR3 runs 15 residues. In germline, CDR1 is KGHSH, CDR2 LQKENI. CDR3 sequence: CASSPDRSSGNTIYF. The CDR3, as DNA: TGTGCCAGCTCACCAGACAGGAGCTCTGGAAACACCATATATTTT.

The genes are TRBV6-1 and TRBJ2-5; 8 bases line up with TRBD1. Germline-derived CDR1 and CDR2 are MNHNS and SASEGT. The J segment lost 3 bases and the V segment lost 4 bases, leaving 1 base of the junction unmatched. CDR3 length equals 13 residues. The CDR3 DNA reads TGTGCCAGCAGTGGGACAGGGAAAGAGACCCAGTACTTC. Amino acid sequence: CASSGTGKETQYF.

The J gene is TRBJ1-2, the V gene TRBV23-1; TRBD1 agrees at 8 bases. TRBV23-1 is noted as an ORF with a role that remains uncertain. The CDR3 is 17 amino acids. The V segment lost 1 base and the J segment 5 bases; nucleotides outside the gene matches: 12. The CDR3 is CASSQFRAGGSRYGYTF. CDR3 in DNA: TGCGCCAGCAGTCAATTTAGGGCAGGGGGCTCGCGTTATGGCTACACCTTC.

The chain joins TRBV4-1 to TRBJ2-3, with TRBD1 matching 7 bases. This CDR3 is 17 amino acids long. Germline CDR1 MGHRA, CDR2 YSYEKL. V shed 1 base, J shed 1 base, and the junction held 8 bases outside the gene matches. The CDR3 DNA is TGCGCCAGCAGCCAAGCTAGGGACAGCCGCCGCACAGATACGCAGTATTTT. As protein: CASSQARDSRRTDTQYF.

The rearrangement links TRBV9 to TRBJ2-2; no clear D. The germline V and J ends were trimmed by 0 bases and 2 bases, with 11 bases remaining between them. Germline CDR1 and CDR2: SGDLS and YYNGEE. The CDR3 consists of 16 residues. In DNA, the CDR3 is TGTGCCAGCAGCGTAGGAGTCAGCCCAAACACCGGGGAGCTGTTTTTT. As protein: CASSVGVSPNTGELFF.

CDR3 region: CASSLRTGKAFF. The CDR3 nucleotides read TGTGCCAGCAGTCTTCGAACAGGGAAAGCTTTCTTT. This chain uses TRBV28 with TRBJ1-1; D is perhaps TRBD1 (6 bases). The germline V gene encodes CDR1 MDHEN and CDR2 SYDVKM. The V gene lost 5 bases and the J gene lost 9 bases, with 13 bases spanning the gap. This CDR3 has 12 residues.

The rearrangement uses TRBV10-3 and TRBJ2-5; TRBD1 agrees at 9 bases. The V and J ends lost 5 bases and 0 bases, in that order; junction bases with no gene match: 7. Germline V lookup: CDR1 ENHRY, CDR2 SYGVKD. The CDR3 totals 16 residues. Here the CDR3 DNA reads TGTGCCATCAGTATGAGTACAGGGGGCTACCAAGAGACCCAGTACTTC. Translated: CAISMSTGGYQETQYF.

The chain combines TRBV15 with TRBJ2-3; D call uncertain. V gave up 4 bases and J gave up 2 bases, with 10 bases separating them. This CDR3 has 14 amino acids. The germline V gene encodes CDR1 LNHNV and CDR2 YYDKDF (reference sequence). Here the CDR3 reads CATSIGTFTDTQYF. CDR3 nucleotide sequence: TGTGCCACCAGCATCGGTACATTCACAGATACGCAGTATTTT.

The CDR3 nucleotides read TGTGCCAGCAGCCGCAGACCCTCGGAGGCAGATACGCAGTATTTT. Its translation: CASSRRPSEADTQYF. V gene TRBV7-2 combines with J gene TRBJ2-3; weak D call: TRBD2 (5 bases). V was shortened by 5 bases and J by 4 bases, with 16 bases between the two germline ends. The CDR3 is 15 residues long. Germline CDR1 SGHTA, CDR2 FQGNSA.

Note on this clone: Different DNA sequences within this sample yield the same CDR3. The V call is TRBV5-1, the J call TRBJ2-2, with 13 positions matching TRBD2. V lost 4 bases and J lost 4; bases outside the gene matches: 1. Germline V gives CDR1 SGHRS, CDR2 YFSETQ. CDR3 length equals 15 residues. The CDR3 nucleotides read TGCGCCAGCAGCAGGACTAGCGGGGGCACCGGGGAGCTGTTTTTT. Its translation is CASSRTSGGTGELFF. The whole variable domain, filled in from reference TRBV5-1 and TRBJ2-2, reads KAGVTQTPRYLIKTRGQQVTLSCSPISGHRSVSWYQQTPGQGLQFLFEYFSETQRNKGNFPGRFSGRQFSNSRSEMNVSTLELGDSALYLCASSRTSGGTGELFFGEGSRLTVL.

The J gene is TRBJ2-1, the V gene TRBV27; 11 bases align to TRBD2. The CDR3 is made up of 16 amino acids. The germline CDR1 and CDR2 sequences are MNHEY and SMNVEV (reference sequence). Losses at the gene ends were 5 bases for V and 5 bases for J; bases not matched to a gene: 8. Here the CDR3 DNA reads TGTGCCAGCAGTCCGTTGGGACTAGCGGAGCACAATGAGCAGTTCTTC. It is translated as CASSPLGLAEHNEQFF.

The chain is built from TRBV28 and TRBJ2-3, with 8 bases fitting TRBD1. The length of the CDR3 is 15 residues. Germline V gives CDR1 MDHEN, CDR2 SYDVKM. Unmatched junction bases numbered 7, after V lost 6 bases and J lost 2 bases. In DNA form, the CDR3 reads TGTGCCAGCAGACGGCCTCAGGGGGCCACAGATACGCAGTATTTT. It codes for CASRRPQGATDTQYF.

This clone was detected once. The chain recombines TRBV9 with TRBJ2-2; TRBD1 matches 11 bases. J gave up 3 bases and V 3 bases, and 10 bases lay outside the gene matches. Germline CDR1 SGDLS, CDR2 YYNGEE. The CDR3 runs to 18 residues. CDR3 residues: CASSAGTGGRTYTGELFF. In DNA, the CDR3 is TGTGCCAGCAGCGCCGGGACAGGGGGACGGACCTACACCGGGGAGCTGTTTTTT.

The chain links TRBV5-1 to TRBJ1-4; weak D call: TRBD1 (5 bases). Trimming left V 0 bases short and J 7 bases short, with 16 bases between. Per the germline V gene, CDR1 is SGHRS and CDR2 is YFSETQ. The CDR3 has 16 amino acids. CDR3 sequence reads: CASSLGAGGRGEKLFF. As DNA, the CDR3 is TGCGCCAGCAGCTTGGGGGCTGGGGGTCGTGGTGAAAAACTGTTTTTT. The full variable domain, its missing parts supplied by reference TRBV5-1 and TRBJ1-4, is KAGVTQTPRYLIKTRGQQVTLSCSPISGHRSVSWYQQTPGQGLQFLFEYFSETQRNKGNFPGRFSGRQFSNSRSEMNVSTLELGDSALYLCASSLGAGGRGEKLFFGSGTQLSVL.

The chain is built from TRBV7-6 and TRBJ2-7; D possibly corresponds to TRBD1 (6 bases). The germline gives CDR1 SGHVS, CDR2 FNYEAQ. Trimming stripped 1 base from V and 5 bases from J, with 15 bases between. CDR3 size: 15 residues. The CDR3 here is CASSLGARGINEQYF. DNA of the CDR3: TGTGCCAGCAGCTTAGGGGCCAGGGGTATAAACGAGCAGTACTTC.

V gene TRBV7-8 combines with J gene TRBJ1-2; the match to TRBD1 covers 10 bases. V lost 6 bases to trimming and J lost 8 bases; unmatched junction nucleotides: 12. Germline loops: CDR1 SGHVS, CDR2 FQNEAQ. This CDR3 region has 15 residues. CDR3 nucleotides: TGTGCCAGCAGTTTCGCTAGACAGGGGGCAGAGGGCTACACCTTC. Translating it yields CASSFARQGAEGYTF.

The chain links TRBV11-2 to TRBJ2-1, with a possible D match to TRBD1 (6 bases). Germline loops: CDR1 SGHAT, CDR2 FQNNGV. The length of the CDR3 is 20 residues. Between the trimmed V and J ends, which lost 0 bases and 1 base, there was a span of 22 bases. The CDR3 sequence is CASSLEGDTVPRPSYNEQFF. The CDR3 bases are TGTGCCAGCAGCTTAGAGGGGGACACGGTACCCCGCCCTTCCTACAATGAGCAGTTCTTC.

The chain employs TRBV27 and TRBJ1-1, with 7 nucleotides matching TRBD1. The J segment lost 1 base and the V segment lost 2 bases, leaving 4 bases of the junction unmatched. The CDR3 loop spans 15 amino acids. Germline V gene sequence: CDR1 MNHEY, CDR2 SMNVEV (reference sequence). The CDR3 reads CASSLPDRENTEAFF. CDR3 DNA sequence: TGTGCCAGCAGTTTACCTGACAGGGAGAACACTGAAGCTTTCTTT.